This T cell receptor beta chain was retrieved from a study of shared T cell receptors in the human thymus. The CDR3 spans 13 residues. Germline V gene lookup returns CDR1 SQVTM and CDR2 ANQGSEA. Trimming removed 6 bases from V and 4 bases from J; junction bases left unmatched: 8. Method: immunoSEQ multiplex PCR; TCRdb's copy keeps in-frame clones and lacks some. The sample contains about 540,000 clones, more than 75% of which appear only once. This sample also appeared in a second study, on human thymus T cells. From that paper: Resected material from corrective heart surgery provided the thymus tissue analysed. A high degree of thymic repertoire overlap among unrelated individuals was reported in related research.

This chain connects TRBV29-1 to TRBJ1-1, with 7 bases lining up with TRBD1. The sequence was obtained from a boy in the first two years of life with a congenital heart defect. Sequenced material: thymocytes. The CDR3 bases are TGCAGCGTCCGGACAGGATGGGGCACTGAAGCTTTCTTT. It translates to CSVRTGWGTEAFF.